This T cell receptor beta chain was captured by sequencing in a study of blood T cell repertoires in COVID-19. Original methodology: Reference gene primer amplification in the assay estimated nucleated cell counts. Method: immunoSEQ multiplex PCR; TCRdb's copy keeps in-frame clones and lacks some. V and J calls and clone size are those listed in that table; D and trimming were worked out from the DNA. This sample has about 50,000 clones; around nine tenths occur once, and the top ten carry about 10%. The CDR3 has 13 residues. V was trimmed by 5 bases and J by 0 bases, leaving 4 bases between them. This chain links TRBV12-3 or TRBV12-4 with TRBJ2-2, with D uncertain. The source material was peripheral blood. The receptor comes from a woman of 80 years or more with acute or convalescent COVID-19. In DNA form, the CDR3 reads TGTGCCAGCAGTCACACGAACACCGGGGAGCTGTTTTTT. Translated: CASSHTNTGELFF.